The present T cell receptor beta chain was sequenced within a study of blood T cells in healthy people across ages. Study-level points and caveats: In older individuals, TCR beta diversity per million T cells was lower, falling roughly linearly with age. Relative to aged donors, long-lived donors carried more naive CD4+ cells and displayed higher diversity.

Regarding this clonotype: What it binds is unknown.

With a J-beta primer mix and a sample-barcoded 5' primer, a second PCR ran about 7 to 12 cycles. TCRdb re-analysed the 5' RACE reads in MiXCR, keeping a single row per CDR3 protein. The sample lists about 1.1 million distinct CDR3 sequences, less than 45% seen once, with around 13% in the top ten. Donors each provided around 10 milliliters of peripheral blood. V gave up 7 bases and J gave up 1 base, with 4 bases separating them. The CDR3 sequence is 12 residues long. The V gene's germline CDR1 is MNHNS and CDR2 SASEGT. The clonotype was recovered from a man aged 18 to 29 in good health. Sequenced sample: blood. The chain recombines TRBV6-1 with TRBJ2-2; D gene uncertain. The CDR3 loop reads CASTKNTGELFF. The CDR3 region has the DNA TGTGCCAGCACTAAGAACACCGGGGAGCTGTTTTTT.